This TCR beta chain emerged from a study of cytomegalovirus exposure and HLA in healthy donors. Background on the study: Falling in the Caucasian-associated ancestry cluster were 81% of approximately 410 genotyped donors. General study results and limits: Prior analysis indicated that the majority of TCR beta V segments exhibited productivity approximately 87% or approximately 30% of the time. Through in vitro validation, three CMV-associated chains were shown to be specific for CMV antigens.

CDR1 and CDR2 (germline): SGDLS, YYNGEE. The CDR3 covers 16 residues. V shed 3 bases and J shed 0 bases, with 15 bases lying between them. Of note for this clone: The antigen is unknown.

Primers included in the PCR were 60 Vbeta and 13 Jbeta primers. The protocol was immunoSEQ multiplex PCR, while the TCRdb copy is restricted to in-frame clones and leaves out a portion. This sample has 90,000 to 130,000 clones, with approximately 79% found just once. This sequence originates from a man aged 25 to 40 in good health and CMV-seropositive. The chain recombines TRBV9 with TRBJ1-2, with D possibly matching TRBD1 (6 bases). The sequencing input was PBMCs. The CDR3 here is CASSETPTGANYGYTF. The CDR3 DNA is TGTGCCAGCAGCGAGACCCCGACAGGTGCTAACTATGGCTACACCTTC.